The sequence of this T cell receptor (beta chain) was determined in a study of T-cell reconstitution after alpha-beta-depleted transplantation in children. This clonotype was picked up a small number of times. Its specificity is unknown. General study findings and limits: Newly produced T cells mostly provided counts and TCRbeta diversity after one year, as hyperexpanded clones declined. Roughly two months post-transplant, alpha-beta T cells reportedly originated from several hundred graft clones that had expanded. At day 60, the high TCRbeta diversity found in some patients originated from recipient T cells and thymic progenitors that had survived.

Trimming took 5 bases from V and 7 from J; bases not matched to a gene: 13. Germline values: CDR1 DFQATT, CDR2 SNEGSKA (reference sequence). CDR3 length: 15 residues. Unique molecular identifiers were incorporated into the prepared TCRbeta library. A single record per CDR3 protein comes from TCRdb applying MiXCR to the PCR reads. Among a few hundred thousand distinct CDR3 sequences, 25% to 30% were seen once, and the ten largest hold approximately 33%. Here the sequenced sample was PBMCs, taken before TCRalphabeta/CD19-depleted stem cell transplant. This TCR derives from a boy less than two years old with Wiskott-Aldrich syndrome, due to receive a stem cell transplant. This rearrangement joins TRBV20-1 to TRBJ2-2, with TRBD2 identical over 7 bases. In DNA form, the CDR3 reads TGCAGTGCTGCCCCTTGGAGCGGGACGAACGGGGAGCTGTTTTTT. Its translation is CSAAPWSGTNGELFF.